A selection of T cell receptor beta chains follows, all from one sample in a study of shared clonotypes between healthy human individuals. Here immunoSEQ multiplex PCR was the method, and the copy in TCRdb shows in-frame clones only, minus some. The data hold about 710,000 clones, with about three quarters observed a single time. The sequenced material came from memory CD4+ T cells sorted from blood. The receptors here all came from a woman aged 25 to 39 in good health. Each CDR3 is given with its conserved first and last residue. D genes are given only for firm matches. Expanded clones are given a class, and other clones once, few, many or no size at all.

CDR3	DNA	D	V	J	size
CASSSTSGTQETQYF	TGTGCCAGCAGTTCGACTAGCGGGACCCAAGAGACCCAGTACTTC	TRBD2	TRBV25-1	TRBJ2-5	.
CASSLERKQYF	TGTGCCAGCAGCTTAGAGAGGAAGCAGTATTTT	.	TRBV7-8	TRBJ2-3	.
CASSKVGYTEAFF	TGTGCCAGTAGTAAGGTCGGCTACACTGAAGCTTTCTTT	.	TRBV19	TRBJ1-1	.
CASSLGGGIQGEQFF	TGTGCCAGCAGCTTAGGGGGCGGGATTCAGGGTGAGCAGTTCTTC	.	TRBV7-9	TRBJ2-1	.
CASSPGLAGGTQETQYF	TGTGCCAGCAGTCCAGGACTAGCGGGAGGTACACAAGAGACCCAGTACTTC	TRBD2	TRBV2	TRBJ2-5	.
CSVEVNVYEQYF	TGCAGCGTTGAAGTGAACGTCTACGAGCAGTACTTC	.	TRBV29-1	TRBJ2-7	.
CASSLDRGWVTEAFF	TGTGCCAGCAGTCTGGACAGGGGGTGGGTCACTGAAGCTTTCTTT	TRBD1	TRBV28	TRBJ1-1	.
CASSLGVVGIIGDTQYF	TGCGCCAGCAGCTTGGGAGTCGTGGGTATAATTGGAGATACGCAGTATTTT	.	TRBV5-1	TRBJ2-3	.
CASSNHGTSGRSPTGELFF	TGCGCCAGCAGCAACCACGGGACTAGCGGGAGATCCCCCACCGGGGAGCTGTTTTTT	TRBD2	TRBV5-1	TRBJ2-2	.
CASSGYRVVSYEQYF	TGTGCCAGCAGCGGCTACCGGGTCGTCTCCTACGAGCAGTACTTC	.	TRBV5-1	TRBJ2-7	.
CASSSTGANYGYTF	TGTGCCAGCAGTTCGACAGGGGCTAACTATGGCTACACCTTC	TRBD1	TRBV2	TRBJ1-2	.
CASSPEGREFLNEQFF	TGTGCCAGCAGTCCCGAAGGGCGGGAGTTTCTCAATGAGCAGTTCTTC	TRBD2	TRBV28	TRBJ2-1	.
CASSPFWTGEELFF	TGTGCCAGCAGCCCTTTCTGGACAGGGGAGGAACTGTTTTTT	TRBD1	TRBV28	TRBJ1-4	.
CASSESSLYSGANVLTF	TGTGCCAGCAGTGAGAGTTCCCTTTACTCTGGGGCCAACGTCCTGACTTTC	.	TRBV6-1	TRBJ2-6	.
CASSSPDRSGFGAFF	TGTGCCAGCAGTTCCCCCGACAGGTCCGGGTTCGGAGCTTTCTTT	.	TRBV6-6	TRBJ1-1	.
CASSRSGQGKAQHF	TGTGCCAGCAGTCGCTCGGGACAGGGTAAGGCCCAGCATTTT	TRBD1	TRBV6-6	TRBJ1-5	once